A selection of T cell receptor beta chains follows, all from one sample in a study of T cell responses to AZD1222 COVID-19 vaccine. Only in-frame clones appear in the TCRdb table, and some are missing; sequencing was by immunoSEQ multiplex PCR. The sample includes around 120,000 clones, over 75% of them seen just once. Sample: peripheral blood, taken on day 0 of MenACWY control vaccination. The source is an adult in good health. Both conserved end residues are part of each CDR3. The order of the fields is clone size, V gene, D gene, J gene, CDR3 protein, CDR3 DNA. The D gene is left open where the match is weak. The size field is filled for only some rows; it gives once, few, many or a size class.

few	TRBV3-1/TRBV3-2	TRBD1	TRBJ2-5	CASSPWTGWETQYF	TGTGCCAGCAGCCCTTGGACAGGGTGGGAGACCCAGTACTTC
NA	TRBV5-1	TRBD1	TRBJ1-2	CASSLDGQGLQDGYTF	TGCGCCAGCAGCTTGGACGGACAGGGGTTGCAGGATGGCTACACCTTC
NA	TRBV3-1/TRBV3-2	TRBD1	TRBJ2-5	CASLSLGTGGGETQYF	TGTGCCAGCCTTTCTCTCGGGACAGGGGGCGGGGAGACCCAGTACTTC
NA	TRBV28	NA	TRBJ2-3	CASSSEQGLADTQYF	TGTGCCAGCAGTTCTGAACAGGGTTTAGCAGATACGCAGTATTTT
NA	TRBV27	NA	TRBJ1-2	CASSLRGWVQGGGYTF	TGTGCCAGCAGTTTAAGGGGCTGGGTGCAGGGTGGGGGCTACACCTTC
NA	TRBV6-1	NA	TRBJ2-7	CASSELPERANYEQYF	TGTGCCAGCAGTGAATTGCCAGAAAGGGCTAACTACGAGCAGTACTTC
NA	TRBV7-3	TRBD1	TRBJ1-1	CASSLDRGATEAFF	TGTGCCAGCAGCTTAGACAGGGGGGCCACTGAAGCTTTCTTT
NA	TRBV19	NA	TRBJ1-2	CASSTPAAGEHGYTF	TGTGCCAGTAGTACCCCCGCGGCCGGAGAACATGGCTACACCTTC
once	TRBV27	TRBD1	TRBJ1-6	CASSFRTGAYNSPLHF	TGTGCCAGCAGTTTTCGGACAGGGGCCTATAATTCACCCCTCCACTTT
NA	TRBV7-8	NA	TRBJ1-2	CASSLRDKADTF	TGTGCCAGCAGCTTAAGGGACAAGGCGGACACCTTC
NA	TRBV5-4	NA	TRBJ1-4	CASSLGREANEKLFF	TGTGCCAGCAGCTTGGGTCGGGAGGCTAATGAAAAACTGTTTTTT
NA	TRBV7-9	TRBD1	TRBJ2-1	CASTLTGTGGYNEQFF	TGTGCCAGCACCCTGACCGGGACAGGGGGCTACAATGAGCAGTTCTTC
once	TRBV7-9	NA	TRBJ1-2	CASRDPGILYGYTF	TGTGCCAGCAGAGACCCAGGAATCCTCTATGGCTACACCTTC
NA	TRBV29-1	TRBD1	TRBJ2-7	CSVDDRDRGHYEQYF	TGCAGCGTTGATGACCGGGACAGGGGGCACTACGAGCAGTACTTC
NA	TRBV19	TRBD1	TRBJ1-1	CASSIRRGQDFF	TGTGCCAGTAGTATTCGGAGGGGGCAAGATTTCTTT
NA	TRBV5-1	TRBD2	TRBJ2-2	CASSLRAGETGELFF	TGCGCCAGCAGCTTGCGAGCGGGGGAGACCGGGGAGCTGTTTTTT
NA	TRBV3-1/TRBV3-2	NA	TRBJ2-1	CASSHLDRRGNEQFF	TGTGCCAGCAGCCACCTCGACCGCCGTGGGAATGAGCAGTTCTTC
NA	TRBV4-1	NA	TRBJ1-5	CASSQAGGRSNQPQHF	TGCGCCAGCAGCCAAGCGGGGGGACGTTCCAATCAGCCCCAGCATTTT
NA	TRBV19	TRBD1	TRBJ1-1	CASRRDSLNTEAFF	TGTGCCAGTAGAAGGGACAGTCTGAACACTGAAGCTTTCTTT
NA	TRBV3-1/TRBV3-2	NA	TRBJ1-6	CASSPLLGGRSPLHF	TGTGCCAGCAGCCCCCTCTTGGGGGGACGATCACCCCTCCACTTT
NA	TRBV20-1	NA	TRBJ2-2	CSASWSARKANTGELFF	TGCAGTGCTAGTTGGTCTGCGAGGAAAGCGAACACCGGGGAGCTGTTTTTT
NA	TRBV12-2	NA	TRBJ2-7	CASRLASGAPGDEQYF	TGTGCAAGTCGCTTAGCGTCCGGGGCTCCAGGAGACGAGCAGTACTTC
NA	TRBV6-2/TRBV6-3	TRBD1	TRBJ1-2	CASSRTGRGNYGYTF	TGTGCCAGCAGTCGGACAGGCAGGGGTAACTATGGCTACACCTTC
NA	TRBV9	NA	TRBJ2-2	CASRRTENTGELFF	TGTGCCAGCAGAAGGACAGAAAACACCGGGGAGCTGTTTTTT
NA	TRBV7-2	NA	TRBJ1-5	CASSHGGQPQHF	TGTGCCAGCAGCCATGGGGGGCAGCCCCAGCATTTT
NA	TRBV5-6	NA	TRBJ2-5	CASSLGRSAQETQYF	TGTGCCAGCAGCTTGGGGAGGAGTGCACAAGAGACCCAGTACTTC
NA	TRBV18	TRBD1	TRBJ1-4	CASSPGSGTGEKKLFF	TGTGCCAGCTCACCAGGATCCGGGACAGGGGAAAAAAAACTGTTTTTT
NA	TRBV28	NA	TRBJ1-1	CASSPRGLGTEAFF	TGTGCCAGCAGTCCACGCGGGCTGGGCACTGAAGCTTTCTTT
NA	TRBV7-9	TRBD2	TRBJ2-2	CASRLAGHTGELFF	TGTGCCAGCCGGCTAGCGGGGCACACCGGGGAGCTGTTTTTT
NA	TRBV7-8	TRBD1	TRBJ2-7	CASSFYRGSGEQYF	TGTGCCAGCAGCTTTTACAGGGGGTCGGGGGAGCAGTACTTC
NA	TRBV5-1	TRBD2	TRBJ2-5	CASSILAGGQETQYF	TGCGCCAGCAGCATACTAGCGGGGGGCCAAGAGACCCAGTACTTC
NA	TRBV5-1	TRBD1	TRBJ1-2	CASSLSGTGRGYTF	TGCGCCAGCAGCCTTTCCGGGACAGGGCGAGGCTACACCTTC
NA	TRBV3-1/TRBV3-2	NA	TRBJ2-5	CASSLNGGAPLRTQYF	TGTGCCAGCAGCCTAAATGGGGGGGCCCCCCTAAGGACCCAGTACTTC